The clone carrying this T cell receptor beta chain was recorded many times. Antigen specificity is unknown. A NOSPECS grade of at least 4, a Clinical Activity Score of at least 3 and duration under 3 months were recorded in ophthalmopathy patients. The study based diagnoses on clinical symptoms, serum thyroxine and TRAb, thyroid ultrasound and orbital computed tomography. The sample is drawn from a study of T cells in Graves' hyperthyroidism and ophthalmopathy. TCR beta CDR3 sequences were amplified from RNA transcripts. Carried out on the TCR CDR3, a first-round RT-PCR used the HTBI primer set. TCRdb analysed the multiplex PCR reads with MiXCR anew, one entry per CDR3 protein. The sample shows hundreds of thousands of distinct CDR3 sequences, more than 12% of them seen only once. Study-wide results and caveats: Most clonotypes that expanded in the thyroid above 0.001 also showed up in blood.

The germline V gene encodes CDR1 KGHSH and CDR2 LQKENI. The CDR3 consists of 15 residues. Trimming pared 3 bases from V and 4 bases from J, leaving 15 bases between. The source material was blood. This TCR derives from a woman between 50 and 59 years old with Graves' ophthalmopathy. V is TRBV18 and J is TRBJ1-2; no clear D. The CDR3 DNA follows: TGTGCCAGCTCACCTACAATAGATGAAACCTATGGCTACACCTTC. Residues: CASSPTIDETYGYTF.